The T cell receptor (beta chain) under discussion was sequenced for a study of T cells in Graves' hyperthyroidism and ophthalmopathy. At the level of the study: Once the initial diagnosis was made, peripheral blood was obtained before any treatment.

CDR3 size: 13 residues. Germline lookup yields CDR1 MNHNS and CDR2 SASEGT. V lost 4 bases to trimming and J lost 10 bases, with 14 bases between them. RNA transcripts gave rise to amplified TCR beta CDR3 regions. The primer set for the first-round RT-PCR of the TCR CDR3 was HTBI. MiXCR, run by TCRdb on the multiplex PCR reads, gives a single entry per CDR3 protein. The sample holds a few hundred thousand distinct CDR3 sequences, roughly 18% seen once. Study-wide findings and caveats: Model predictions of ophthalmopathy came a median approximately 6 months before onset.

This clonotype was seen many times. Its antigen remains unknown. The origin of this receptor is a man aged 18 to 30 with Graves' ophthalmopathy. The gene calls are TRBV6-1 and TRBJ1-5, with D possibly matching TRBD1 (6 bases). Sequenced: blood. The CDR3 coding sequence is TGTGCCAGCAGTGCACAGGGCCACCAACCCCAGCATTTT. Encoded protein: CASSAQGHQPQHF.